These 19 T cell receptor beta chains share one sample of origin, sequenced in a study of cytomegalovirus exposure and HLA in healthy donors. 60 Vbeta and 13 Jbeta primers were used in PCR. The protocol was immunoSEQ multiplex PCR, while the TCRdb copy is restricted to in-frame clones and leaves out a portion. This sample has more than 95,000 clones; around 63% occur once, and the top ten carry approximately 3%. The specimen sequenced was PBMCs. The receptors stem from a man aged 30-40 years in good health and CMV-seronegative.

The CDR3 DNA reads TGTGCCAGCAGCGGACGGGGGGTAGCAGATACGCAGTATTTT. Amino acids: CASSGRGVADTQYF. The chain recombines TRBV9 with TRBJ2-3; 7 bases are a match to TRBD2. Germline CDR1 SGDLS, CDR2 YYNGEE. The CDR3 contains 14 residues. The V segment lost 3 bases and the J segment 4 bases; nucleotides outside the gene matches: 5.

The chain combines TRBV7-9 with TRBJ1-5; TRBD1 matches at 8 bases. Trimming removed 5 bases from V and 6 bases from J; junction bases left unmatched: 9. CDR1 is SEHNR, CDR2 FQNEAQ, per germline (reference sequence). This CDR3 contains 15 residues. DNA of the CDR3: TGTGCCAGCAGCCAAGGGACAGGAATCTTTCAGCCCCAGCATTTT. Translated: CASSQGTGIFQPQHF.

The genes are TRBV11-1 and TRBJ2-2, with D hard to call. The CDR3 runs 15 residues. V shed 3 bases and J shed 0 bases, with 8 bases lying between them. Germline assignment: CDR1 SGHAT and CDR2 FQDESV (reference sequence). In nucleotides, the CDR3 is TGTGCCAGCAGCTTTCATGGCTCGAACACCGGGGAGCTGTTTTTT. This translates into CASSFHGSNTGELFF.

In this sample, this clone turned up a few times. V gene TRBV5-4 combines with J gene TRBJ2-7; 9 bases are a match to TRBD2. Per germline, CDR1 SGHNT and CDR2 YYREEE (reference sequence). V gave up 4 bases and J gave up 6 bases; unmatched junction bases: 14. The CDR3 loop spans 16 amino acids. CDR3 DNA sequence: TGTGCCAGCAGCCTCCCTAGCGGGAAAGGCTTGGGCGAGCAGTACTTC. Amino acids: CASSLPSGKGLGEQYF. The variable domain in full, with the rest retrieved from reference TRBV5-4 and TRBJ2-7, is ETGVTQSPTHLIKTRGQQVTLRCSSQSGHNTVSWYQQALGQGPQFIFQYYREEENGRGNFPPRFSGLQFPNYSSELNVNALELDDSALYLCASSLPSGKGLGEQYFGPGTRLTVT.

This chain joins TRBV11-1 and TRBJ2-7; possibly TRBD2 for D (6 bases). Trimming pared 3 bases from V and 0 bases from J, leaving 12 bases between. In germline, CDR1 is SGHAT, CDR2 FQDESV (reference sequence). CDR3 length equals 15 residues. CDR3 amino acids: CASSFSGGSSYEQYF. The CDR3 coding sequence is TGTGCCAGCAGCTTTAGCGGAGGGAGCTCCTACGAGCAGTACTTC.

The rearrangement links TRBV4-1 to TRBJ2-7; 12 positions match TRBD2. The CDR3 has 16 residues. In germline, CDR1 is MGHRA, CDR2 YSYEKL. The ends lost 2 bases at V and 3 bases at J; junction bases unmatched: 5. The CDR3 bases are TGCGCCAGCAGCCAAACCGGACTAGCGGGGAACTACGAGCAGTACTTC. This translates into CASSQTGLAGNYEQYF.

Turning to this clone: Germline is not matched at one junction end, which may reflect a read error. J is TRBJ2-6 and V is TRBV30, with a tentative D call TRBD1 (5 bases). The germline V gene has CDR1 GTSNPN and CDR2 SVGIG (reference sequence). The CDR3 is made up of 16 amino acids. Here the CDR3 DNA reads TGTGCCTGGAGTTCGCCAGGGCTTCATGGGGCCAACGGCCTGACTTTC. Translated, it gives CAWSSPGLHGANGLTF.

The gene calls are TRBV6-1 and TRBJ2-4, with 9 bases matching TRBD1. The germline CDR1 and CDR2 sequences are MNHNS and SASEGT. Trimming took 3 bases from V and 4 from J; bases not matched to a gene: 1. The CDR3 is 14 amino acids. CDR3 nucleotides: TGTGCCAGCAGTGAGGGACAGGGTAAAAACATTCAGTACTTC. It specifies CASSEGQGKNIQYF.

This CDR3 is CASSQGLAGPGETQYF. The DNA for the CDR3 is TGTGCCAGCAGCCAAGGACTAGCGGGCCCAGGGGAGACCCAGTACTTC. The rearrangement links TRBV7-2 to TRBJ2-5; 11 positions match TRBD2. The V segment lost 5 bases and the J segment 5 bases; nucleotides outside the gene matches: 10. This CDR3 spans 16 amino acids. Germline CDR1 reads SGHTA; CDR2 reads FQGNSA.

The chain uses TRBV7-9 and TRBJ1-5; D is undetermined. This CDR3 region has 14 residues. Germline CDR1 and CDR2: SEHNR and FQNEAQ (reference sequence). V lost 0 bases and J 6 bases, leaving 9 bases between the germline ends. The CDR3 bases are TGTGCCAGCAGCTTAGCTCCACATTTTCAGCCCCAGCATTTT. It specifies CASSLAPHFQPQHF.

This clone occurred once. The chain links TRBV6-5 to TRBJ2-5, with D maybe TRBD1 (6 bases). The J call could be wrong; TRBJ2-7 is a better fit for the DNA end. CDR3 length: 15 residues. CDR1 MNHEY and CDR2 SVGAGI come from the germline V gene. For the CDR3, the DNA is TGTGCCAGCAGTCCCCAGGGGAAAGGACCCTACGAGCAGTACTTC. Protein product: CASSPQGKGPYEQYF.

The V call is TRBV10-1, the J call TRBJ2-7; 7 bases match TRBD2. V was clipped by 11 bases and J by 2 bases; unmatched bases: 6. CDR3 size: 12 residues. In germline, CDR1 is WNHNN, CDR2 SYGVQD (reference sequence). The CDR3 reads CALWEGTYEQYF. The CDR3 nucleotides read TGCGCCCTTTGGGAGGGAACCTACGAGCAGTACTTC.

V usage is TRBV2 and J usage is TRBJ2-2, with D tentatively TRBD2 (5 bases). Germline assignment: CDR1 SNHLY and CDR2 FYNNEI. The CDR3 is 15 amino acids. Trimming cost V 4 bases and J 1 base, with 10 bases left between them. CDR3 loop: CASSARRGNTGELFF. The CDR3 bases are TGTGCCAGCAGTGCGAGACGGGGGAACACCGGGGAGCTGTTTTTT. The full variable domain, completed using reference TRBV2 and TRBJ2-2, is EPEVTQTPSHQVTQMGQEVILRCVPISNHLYFYWYRQILGQKVEFLVSFYNNEISEKSEIFDDQFSVERPDGSNFTLKIRSTKLEDSAMYFCASSARRGNTGELFFGEGSRLTVL.

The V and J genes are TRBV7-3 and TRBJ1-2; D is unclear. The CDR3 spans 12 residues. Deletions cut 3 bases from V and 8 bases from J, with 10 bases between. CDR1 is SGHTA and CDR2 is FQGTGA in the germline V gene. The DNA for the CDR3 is TGTGCCAGCAGCTTCCACATGGAGGGCTACACCTTC. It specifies CASSFHMEGYTF.

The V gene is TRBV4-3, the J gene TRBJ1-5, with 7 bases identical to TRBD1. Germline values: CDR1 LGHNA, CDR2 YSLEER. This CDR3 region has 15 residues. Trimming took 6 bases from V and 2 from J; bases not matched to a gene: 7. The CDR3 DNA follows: TGCGCCAGCAGTCGTACAGGGGATGGCAATCAGCCCCAGCATTTT. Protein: CASSRTGDGNQPQHF.

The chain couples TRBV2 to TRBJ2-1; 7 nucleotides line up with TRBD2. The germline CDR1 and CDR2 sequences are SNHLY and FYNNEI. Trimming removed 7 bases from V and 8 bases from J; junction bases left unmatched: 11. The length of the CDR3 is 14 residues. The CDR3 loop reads CASNSGGSVHEQFF. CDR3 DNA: TGTGCCAGCAACTCTGGCGGGAGTGTGCATGAGCAGTTCTTC.

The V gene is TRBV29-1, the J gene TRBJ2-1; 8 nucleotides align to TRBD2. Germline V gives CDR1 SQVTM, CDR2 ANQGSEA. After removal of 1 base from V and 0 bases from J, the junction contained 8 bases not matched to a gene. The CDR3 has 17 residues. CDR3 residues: CSVEAQLAAFSYNEQFF. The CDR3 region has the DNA TGCAGCGTTGAAGCACAACTAGCGGCGTTCTCCTACAATGAGCAGTTCTTC.

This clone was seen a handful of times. The CDR3 is CASSRTGTPGANVLTF. The CDR3 nucleotides read TGTGCCAGCAGCCGCACAGGGACCCCTGGGGCCAACGTCCTGACTTTC. The rearrangement uses TRBV7-3 and TRBJ2-6; D might be TRBD1 (6 bases). This CDR3 has 16 amino acids. Germline CDR1 is SGHTA and CDR2 is FQGTGA. Trimming left V 5 bases short and J 2 bases short, with 13 bases between.

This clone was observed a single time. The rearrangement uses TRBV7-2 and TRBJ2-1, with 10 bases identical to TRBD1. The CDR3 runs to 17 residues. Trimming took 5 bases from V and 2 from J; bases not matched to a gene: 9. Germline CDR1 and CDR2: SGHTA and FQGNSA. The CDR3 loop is CASSTSAGQGTYNEQFF. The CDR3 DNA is TGTGCCAGCAGCACCTCAGCGGGACAGGGGACCTACAATGAGCAGTTCTTC.